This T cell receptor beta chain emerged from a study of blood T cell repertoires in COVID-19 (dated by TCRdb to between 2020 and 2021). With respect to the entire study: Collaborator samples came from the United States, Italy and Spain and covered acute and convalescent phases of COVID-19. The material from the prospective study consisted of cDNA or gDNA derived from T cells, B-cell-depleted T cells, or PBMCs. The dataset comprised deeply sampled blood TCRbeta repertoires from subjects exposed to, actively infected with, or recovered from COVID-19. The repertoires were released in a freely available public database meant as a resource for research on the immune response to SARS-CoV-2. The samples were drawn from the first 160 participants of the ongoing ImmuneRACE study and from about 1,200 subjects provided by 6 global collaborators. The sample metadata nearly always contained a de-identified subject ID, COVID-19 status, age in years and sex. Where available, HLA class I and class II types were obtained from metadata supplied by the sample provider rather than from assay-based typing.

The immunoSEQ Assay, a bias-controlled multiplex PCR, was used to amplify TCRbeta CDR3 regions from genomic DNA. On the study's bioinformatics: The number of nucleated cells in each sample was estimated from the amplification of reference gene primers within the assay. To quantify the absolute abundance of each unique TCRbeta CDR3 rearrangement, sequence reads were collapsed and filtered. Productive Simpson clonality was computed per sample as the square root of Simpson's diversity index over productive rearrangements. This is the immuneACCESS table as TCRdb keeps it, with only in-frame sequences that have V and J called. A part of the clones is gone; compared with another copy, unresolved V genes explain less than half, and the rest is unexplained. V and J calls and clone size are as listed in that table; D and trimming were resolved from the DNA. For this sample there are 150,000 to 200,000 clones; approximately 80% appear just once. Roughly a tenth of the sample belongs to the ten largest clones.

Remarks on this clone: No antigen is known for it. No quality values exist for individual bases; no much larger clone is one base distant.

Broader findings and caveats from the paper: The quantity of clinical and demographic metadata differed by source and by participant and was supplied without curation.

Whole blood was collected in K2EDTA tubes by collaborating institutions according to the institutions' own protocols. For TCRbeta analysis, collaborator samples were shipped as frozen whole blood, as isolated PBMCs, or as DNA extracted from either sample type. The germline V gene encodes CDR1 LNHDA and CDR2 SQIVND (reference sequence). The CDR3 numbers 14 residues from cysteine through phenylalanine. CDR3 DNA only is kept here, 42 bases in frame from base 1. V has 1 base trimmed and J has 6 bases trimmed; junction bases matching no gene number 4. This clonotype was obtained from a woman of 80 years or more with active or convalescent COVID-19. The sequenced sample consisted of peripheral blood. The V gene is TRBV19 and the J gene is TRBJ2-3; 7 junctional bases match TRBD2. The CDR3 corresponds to CASSIVTGGDTQYF. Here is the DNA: TGTGCCAGTAGTATAGTAACCGGGGGGGATACGCAGTATTTT.